These 7 T cell receptor beta chains came from one sample sequenced in a study of blood T cell repertoires in COVID-19. Data came from immunoSEQ multiplex PCR; TCRdb stores just in-frame clones and leaves some out. In the table there are about 77,000 clones, roughly 78% of which are singletons. Sequenced sample: peripheral blood. These receptors came from a woman aged 70-85 years with acute or convalescent COVID-19.

This clone was observed a few times. The chain has TRBV7-9 and TRBJ2-5, with a weak D call TRBD2 (6 bases). CDR3 length equals 15 residues. The V gene's germline CDR1 is SEHNR and CDR2 FQNEAQ (reference sequence). V was trimmed by 4 bases and J by 1 base, leaving 13 bases between them. The CDR3 bases are TGTGCCAGCAGCTCAACAACTAGCAGCCAAGAGACCCAGTACTTC. This translates into CASSSTTSSQETQYF. The variable domain in full, with the rest retrieved from reference TRBV7-9 and TRBJ2-5, is DTGVSQNPRHKITKRGQNVTFRCDPISEHNRLYWYRQTLGQGPEFLTYFQNEAQLEKSRLLSDRFSAERPKGSFSTLEIQRTEQGDSAMYLCASSSTTSSQETQYFGPGTRLLVL.

The chain links TRBV6-6 to TRBJ1-6; 8 bases line up with TRBD1. Germline CDR1 MNHNY, CDR2 SVGAGI (reference sequence). The junction had 11 bases not matched to a gene; V was cut back by 6 bases and J by 7 bases. The CDR3 length is 16 residues. CDR3 amino acids: CASSLYRTGRNSPLHF. Written as DNA, the CDR3 is TGTGCCAGCAGCCTCTACAGGACAGGGAGGAATTCACCCCTCCACTTT.

The chain carries TRBV11-3 and TRBJ2-5, with 8 positions matching TRBD2. This CDR3 comprises 12 residues. After removal of 6 bases from V and 4 bases from J, the junction contained 1 base not matched to a gene. Germline V gene lookup returns CDR1 SGHNT and CDR2 YENEEA. In DNA form, the CDR3 reads TGTGCCAGCAGAGCGGGGGTAGAGACCCAGTACTTC. Protein sequence: CASRAGVETQYF. The full variable domain, rest sourced from reference TRBV11-3 and TRBJ2-5, is EAGVVQSPRYKIIEKKQPVAFWCNPISGHNTLYWYLQNLGQGPELLIRYENEEAVDDSQLPKDRFSAERLKGVDSTLKIQPAELGDSAVYLCASRAGVETQYFGPGTRLLVL.

The rearrangement links TRBV7-8 to TRBJ2-2; a weak D match, TRBD1 (6 bases). The CDR3 sequence is 15 residues long. Germline CDR1 and CDR2: SGHVS and FQNEAQ. The germline V and J ends were trimmed by 5 bases and 3 bases, with 13 bases remaining between them. The CDR3 loop reads CASSVQGRDTGELFF. For the CDR3, the DNA is TGTGCCAGCAGCGTACAGGGACGCGACACCGGGGAGCTGTTTTTT. The full variable domain, with the rest looked up from reference TRBV7-8 and TRBJ2-2, is GAGVSQSPRYKVAKRGQDVALRCDPISGHVSLFWYQQALGQGPEFLTYFQNEAQLDKSGLPSDRFFAERPEGSVSTLKIQRTQQEDSAVYLCASSVQGRDTGELFFGEGSRLTVL.

The chain employs TRBV6-1 and TRBJ1-1; no firm D call. Deletions cut 2 bases from V and 6 bases from J, with 7 bases between. The CDR3 is 12 amino acids. CDR1 is MNHNS and CDR2 is SASEGT in the germline V gene. The CDR3 DNA reads TGTGCCAGCAGTGAAAGGAGAGCTGAAGCTTTCTTT. Translating it yields CASSERRAEAFF.

The chain links TRBV11-3 to TRBJ2-7; a weak D match, TRBD1 (5 bases). Deletions cut 5 bases from V and 0 bases from J, with 11 bases between. This CDR3 contains 14 residues. Germline V gives CDR1 SGHNT, CDR2 YENEEA. CDR3 sequence reads: CASSDFRDSYEQYF. The CDR3 nucleotides are TGTGCCAGCAGCGATTTCAGGGACTCCTACGAGCAGTACTTC. Looking up the rest from reference TRBV11-3 and TRBJ2-7 gives the full variable domain: EAGVVQSPRYKIIEKKQPVAFWCNPISGHNTLYWYLQNLGQGPELLIRYENEEAVDDSQLPKDRFSAERLKGVDSTLKIQPAELGDSAVYLCASSDFRDSYEQYFGPGTRLTVT.

This clone was observed a handful of times. The genes are TRBV4-3 and TRBJ1-1; TRBD1 might be the D (5 bases). The CDR3 covers 14 residues. V was shortened by 0 bases and J by 4 bases, with 9 bases between the two germline ends. Germline V gene data show CDR1 as LGHNA and CDR2 as YSLEER. The CDR3: CASSQDDSITEAFF. The CDR3 DNA reads as TGCGCCAGCAGCCAAGATGACAGCATCACTGAAGCTTTCTTT.